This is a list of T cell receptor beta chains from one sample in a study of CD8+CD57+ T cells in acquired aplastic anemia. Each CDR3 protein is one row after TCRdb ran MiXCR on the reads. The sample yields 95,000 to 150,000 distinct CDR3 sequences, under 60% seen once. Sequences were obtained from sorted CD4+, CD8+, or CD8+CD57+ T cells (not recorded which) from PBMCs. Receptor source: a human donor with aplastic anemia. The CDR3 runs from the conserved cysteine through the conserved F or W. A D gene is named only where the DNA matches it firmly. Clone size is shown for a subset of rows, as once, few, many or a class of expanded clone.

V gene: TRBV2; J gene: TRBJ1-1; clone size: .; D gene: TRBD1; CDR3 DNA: TGTGCCGAAAACGACAGGGTTACTGAAGCTTTCTTT; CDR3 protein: CAENDRVTEAFF
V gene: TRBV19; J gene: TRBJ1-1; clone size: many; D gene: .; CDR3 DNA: TGTGCCAGTAGTATACAGGGAGGAATGAACACTGAAGCTTTCTTT; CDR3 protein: CASSIQGGMNTEAFF
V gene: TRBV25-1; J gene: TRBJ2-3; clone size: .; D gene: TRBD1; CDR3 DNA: TGTGCCAGCAGAGCCACAGGGGGCGCAGCAGATACGCAGTATTTT; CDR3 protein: CASRATGGAADTQYF
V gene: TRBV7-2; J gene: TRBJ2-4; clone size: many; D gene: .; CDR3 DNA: TGTGCCAGCAATCAAGGCGGCAACATTCAGTACTTC; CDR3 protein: CASNQGGNIQYF
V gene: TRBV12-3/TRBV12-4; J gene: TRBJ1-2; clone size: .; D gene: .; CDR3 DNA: TGTGCCAGCAGTTTCGGCAGGGTGGCTGGCTACACCTTC; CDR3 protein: CASSFGRVAGYTF
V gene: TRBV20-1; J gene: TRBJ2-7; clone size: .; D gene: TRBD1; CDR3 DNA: TGCAGTGCTAGAGATCGTACAGGGGGTAACTACGAGCAGTACTTC; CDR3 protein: CSARDRTGGNYEQYF
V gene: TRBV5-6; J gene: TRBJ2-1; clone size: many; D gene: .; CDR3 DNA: TGTGCCAGCAGCTTGGAAGGGTCCCACAATGAGCAGTTCTTC; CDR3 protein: CASSLEGSHNEQFF
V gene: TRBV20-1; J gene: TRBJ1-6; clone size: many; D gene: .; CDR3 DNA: TGCAGTGCTAGAGAGGGAGGGGATGGATCACCCCTCCACTTT; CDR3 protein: CSAREGGDGSPLHF
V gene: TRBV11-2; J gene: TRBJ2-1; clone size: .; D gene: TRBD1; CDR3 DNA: TGTGCCAGCAGCTTGAGTGGGACAGGGTCCAATGAGCAGTTCTTC; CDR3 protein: CASSLSGTGSNEQFF
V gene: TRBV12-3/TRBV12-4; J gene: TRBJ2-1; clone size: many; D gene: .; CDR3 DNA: TGTGCCAGCAGTATCAGACTATACTACAATGAGCAGTTCTTC; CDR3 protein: CASSIRLYYNEQFF
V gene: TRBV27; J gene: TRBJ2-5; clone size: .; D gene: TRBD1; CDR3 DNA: TGTGCCAGCAGTCCCCGGGACAGGGCTCAAGAGACCCAGTACTTC; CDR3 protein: CASSPRDRAQETQYF
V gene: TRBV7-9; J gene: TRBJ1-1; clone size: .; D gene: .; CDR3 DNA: TGTGCCAGCAGCCGTGCCCTGAACACTGAAGCTTTCTTT; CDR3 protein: CASSRALNTEAFF
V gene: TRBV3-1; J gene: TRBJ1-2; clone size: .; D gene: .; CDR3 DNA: TGTGCCAGCAGCCAAGATTACGGGGGGAACTATGGCTACACCTTC; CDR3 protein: CASSQDYGGNYGYTF
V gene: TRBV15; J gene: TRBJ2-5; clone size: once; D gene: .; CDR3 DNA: TGTGCCACCAGCAGGGTACAAGAGACCCAGTACTTC; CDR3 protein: CATSRVQETQYF
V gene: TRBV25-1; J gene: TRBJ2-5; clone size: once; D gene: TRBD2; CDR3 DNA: TGTGCCAGCAGTGAATTTTGGCTAGCGGTAGGGGCCCAGTACTTC; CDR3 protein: CASSEFWLAVGAQYF
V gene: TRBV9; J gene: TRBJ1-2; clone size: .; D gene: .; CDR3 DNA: TGTGCCAGCAGCGCGGGGGCCTATGGCTACACCTTC; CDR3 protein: CASSAGAYGYTF
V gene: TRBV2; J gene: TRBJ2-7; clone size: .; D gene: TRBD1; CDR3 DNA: TGTGCCAGGACGGACGGGACAGGCAGCTACGAGCAGTACTTC; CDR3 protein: CARTDGTGSYEQYF
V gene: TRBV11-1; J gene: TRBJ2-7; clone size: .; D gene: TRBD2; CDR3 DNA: TGTGCCAGCAGCTTAGACCCGAGCGGGAGGAAGGGCGAGCAGTACTTC; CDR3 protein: CASSLDPSGRKGEQYF
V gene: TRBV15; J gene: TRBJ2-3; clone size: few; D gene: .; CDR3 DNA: TGTGCCACCAGCAGCACACAAGGCGACAGGCTTTGGGATACGCAGTATTTT; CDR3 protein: CATSSTQGDRLWDTQYF
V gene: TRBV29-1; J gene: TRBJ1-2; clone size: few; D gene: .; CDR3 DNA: TGCAGCGCGGAGAGTGGGTTCCCTAACTATGGCTACACCTTC; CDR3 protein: CSAESGFPNYGYTF
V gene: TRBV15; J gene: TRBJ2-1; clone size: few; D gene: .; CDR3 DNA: TGTGCCACCAGCGGAGAGGCATTGAGCTCCTACAATGAGCAGTTCTTC; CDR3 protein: CATSGEALSSYNEQFF
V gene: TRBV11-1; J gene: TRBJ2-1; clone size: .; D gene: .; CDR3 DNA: TGTGCCAGCAGTCTAGTCAATCCCTACAATGAGCAGTTCTTC; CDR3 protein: CASSLVNPYNEQFF
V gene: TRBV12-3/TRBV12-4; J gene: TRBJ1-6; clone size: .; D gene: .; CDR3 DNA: TGTGCCAGCAGTCCTAGGAGCCTTAGAGGTAGTGGTTCACCCCTCCACTTT; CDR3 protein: CASSPRSLRGSGSPLHF
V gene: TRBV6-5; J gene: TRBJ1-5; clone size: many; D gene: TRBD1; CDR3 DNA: TGTGCCAGCAGTTACTCAGGACAGGACCAGCCCCAGCATTTT; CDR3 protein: CASSYSGQDQPQHF
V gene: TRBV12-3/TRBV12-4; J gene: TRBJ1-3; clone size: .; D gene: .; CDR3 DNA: TGTGCCAGCAGTTCGGCCAACTATGGCTACACCATATATTTT; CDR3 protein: CASSSANYGYTIYF
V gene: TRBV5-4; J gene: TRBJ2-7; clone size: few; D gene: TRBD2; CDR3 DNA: TGTGCCAGCAGCCCTGCAGGACTAGCCTACGAGCAGTACTTC; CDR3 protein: CASSPAGLAYEQYF
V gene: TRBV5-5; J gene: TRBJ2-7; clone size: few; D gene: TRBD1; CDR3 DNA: TGTGCCAGCAGCTTCCCCGGGACAGACTACGAGCAGTACTTC; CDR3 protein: CASSFPGTDYEQYF
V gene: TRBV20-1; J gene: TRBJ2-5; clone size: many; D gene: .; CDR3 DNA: TGCAGTGCTAGAGAACCCGGGTCCGAGTGGGAGACCCAGTACTTC; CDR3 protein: CSAREPGSEWETQYF
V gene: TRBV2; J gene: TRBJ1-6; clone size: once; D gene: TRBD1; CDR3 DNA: TGTGCCAGTCGACCAGGGGGGAATTCACCCCTCCACTTT; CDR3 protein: CASRPGGNSPLHF
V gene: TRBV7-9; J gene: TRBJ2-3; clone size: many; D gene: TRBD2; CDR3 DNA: TGTGCCAGCAGCTTACCGACTAGCGGGAGCGAAGATACGCAGTATTTT; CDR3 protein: CASSLPTSGSEDTQYF
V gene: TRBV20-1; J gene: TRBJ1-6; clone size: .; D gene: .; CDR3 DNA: TGCAGTGCTAGCAGGACGGGTTATAATTCACCCCTCCACTTT; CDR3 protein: CSASRTGYNSPLHF
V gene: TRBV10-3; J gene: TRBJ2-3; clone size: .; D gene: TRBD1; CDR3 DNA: TGTGCCATCAGTGGTGGACAGGACACAGATACGCAGTATTTT; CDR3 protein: CAISGGQDTDTQYF
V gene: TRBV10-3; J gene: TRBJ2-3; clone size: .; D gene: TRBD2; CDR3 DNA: TGTGCCATCAGTGACCCGCCTAGCGGGAGTGAGGCAGATACGCAGTATTTT; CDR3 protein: CAISDPPSGSEADTQYF
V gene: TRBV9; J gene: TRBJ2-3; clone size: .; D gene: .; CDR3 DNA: TGTGCCAGCAGCCCTAGTGGGGGGCCTAGCACAGATACGCAGTATTTT; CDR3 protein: CASSPSGGPSTDTQYF
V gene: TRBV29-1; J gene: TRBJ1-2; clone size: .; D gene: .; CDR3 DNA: TGCAGCGTTGAGCCGGGGGACTATGGCTACACCTTC; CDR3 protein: CSVEPGDYGYTF
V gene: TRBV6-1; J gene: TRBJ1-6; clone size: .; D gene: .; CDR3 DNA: TGTGCCAGCGCGGATGACAATTCACCCCTCCACTTT; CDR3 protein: CASADDNSPLHF
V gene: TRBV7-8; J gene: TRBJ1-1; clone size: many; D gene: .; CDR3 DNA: TGTGCCAGCAGCTCACAGAGCTTTGCGGGGCCGAACACTGAAGCTTTCTTT; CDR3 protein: CASSSQSFAGPNTEAFF
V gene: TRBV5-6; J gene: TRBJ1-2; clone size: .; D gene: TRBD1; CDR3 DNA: TGTGCCAGCAGCTCCACGACAGGGGGCTACTATGGCTACACCTTC; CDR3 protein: CASSSTTGGYYGYTF
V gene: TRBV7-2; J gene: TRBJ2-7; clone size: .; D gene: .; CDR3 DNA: TGTGCCAGCAGAGAAAGCTACGAGCAGTACTTC; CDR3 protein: CASRESYEQYF
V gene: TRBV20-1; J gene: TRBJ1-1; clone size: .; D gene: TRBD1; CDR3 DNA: TGCAGTGCCTGGGACAGGAAGGCTGAAGCTTTCTTT; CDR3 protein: CSAWDRKAEAFF
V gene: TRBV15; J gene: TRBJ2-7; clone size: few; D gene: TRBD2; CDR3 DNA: TGTGCCACCAGCGGAAGGAAGCCGGGACTAGCGAACTACGAGCAGTACTTC; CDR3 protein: CATSGRKPGLANYEQYF
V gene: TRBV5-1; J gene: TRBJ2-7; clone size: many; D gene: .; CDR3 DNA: TGCGCCAGCAGCTCCTCGGTCTCCTACGAGCAGTACTTC; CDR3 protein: CASSSSVSYEQYF
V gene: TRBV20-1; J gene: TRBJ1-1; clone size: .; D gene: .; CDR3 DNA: TGCAGTGCTAGAGATCGGACCCAGACCACTGAAGCTTTCTTT; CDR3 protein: CSARDRTQTTEAFF
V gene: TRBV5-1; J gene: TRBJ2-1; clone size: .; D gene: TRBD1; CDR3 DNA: TGCGCCAGCAGCTGGGGAAGGACAGGGGAAAGAGGTGAGCAGTTCTTC; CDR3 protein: CASSWGRTGERGEQFF
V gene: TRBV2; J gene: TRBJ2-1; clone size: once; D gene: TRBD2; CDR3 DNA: TGTGCCAGCAGTGGGGGAGCGGGAGCTTACAATGAGCAGTTCTTC; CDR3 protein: CASSGGAGAYNEQFF
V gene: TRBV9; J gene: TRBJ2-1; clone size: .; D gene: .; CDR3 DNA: TGTGCCAGCAGCGTAGTGGCTAGTAGTCAGCAGTTCTTC; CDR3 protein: CASSVVASSQQFF
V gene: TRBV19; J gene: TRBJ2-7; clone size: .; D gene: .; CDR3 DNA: TGTGCCAGCTCCGGGGGGCAGGGGGCCCCCTACGCGCAGTACTTC; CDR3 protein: CASSGGQGAPYAQYF
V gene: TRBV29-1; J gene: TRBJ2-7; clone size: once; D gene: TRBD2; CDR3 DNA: TGCAGCGTTCTTGGACTAGCGGGAGGAGAGGGGGGCGAGCAGTACTTC; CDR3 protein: CSVLGLAGGEGGEQYF
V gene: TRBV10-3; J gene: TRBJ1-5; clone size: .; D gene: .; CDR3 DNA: TGTGCCATCAGTGAGTCTAATGGGCCAGGGGACAGCAATCAGCCCCAGCATTTT; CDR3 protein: CAISESNGPGDSNQPQHF
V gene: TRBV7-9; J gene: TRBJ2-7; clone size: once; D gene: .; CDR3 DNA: TGTGCCAGCAGCTTCCCGGACAGACCATACGAGCAGTACTTC; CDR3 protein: CASSFPDRPYEQYF
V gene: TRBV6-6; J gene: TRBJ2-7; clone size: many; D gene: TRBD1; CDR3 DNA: TGTGCCAGCAGTTACTCGGGGACAGGGGACGAGCAGTACTTC; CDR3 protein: CASSYSGTGDEQYF
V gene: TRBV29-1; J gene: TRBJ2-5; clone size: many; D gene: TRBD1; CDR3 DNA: TGCAGCGGATGGGGAGACAGGGGACCAGAGACCCAGTACTTC; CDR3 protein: CSGWGDRGPETQYF
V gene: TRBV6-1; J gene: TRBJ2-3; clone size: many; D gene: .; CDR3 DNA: TGTGCCAGCCGGGAGACAGATACGCAGTATTTT; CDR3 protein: CASRETDTQYF
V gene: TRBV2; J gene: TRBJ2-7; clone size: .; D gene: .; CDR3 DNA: TGTGCCATGACTGTGACGAGCTCCTACGAGCAGTACTTC; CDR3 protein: CAMTVTSSYEQYF
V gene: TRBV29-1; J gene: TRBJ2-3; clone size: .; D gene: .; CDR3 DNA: TGCAGCTTATACGTGACAGGCTTCACAGATACGCAGTATTTT; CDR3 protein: CSLYVTGFTDTQYF